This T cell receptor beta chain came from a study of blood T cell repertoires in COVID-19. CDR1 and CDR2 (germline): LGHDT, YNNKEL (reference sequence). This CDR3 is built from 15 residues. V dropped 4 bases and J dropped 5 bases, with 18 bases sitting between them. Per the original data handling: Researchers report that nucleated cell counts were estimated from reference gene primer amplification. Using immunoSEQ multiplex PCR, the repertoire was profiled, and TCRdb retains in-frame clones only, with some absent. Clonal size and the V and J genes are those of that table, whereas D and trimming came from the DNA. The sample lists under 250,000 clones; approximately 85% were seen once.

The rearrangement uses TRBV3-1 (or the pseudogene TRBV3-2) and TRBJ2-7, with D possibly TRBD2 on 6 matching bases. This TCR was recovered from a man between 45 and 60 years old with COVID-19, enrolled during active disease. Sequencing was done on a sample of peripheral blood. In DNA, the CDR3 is TGTGCCAGCAGCCCATTCCCGGACACGGGGGACGAGCAGTACTTC. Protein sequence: CASSPFPDTGDEQYF.